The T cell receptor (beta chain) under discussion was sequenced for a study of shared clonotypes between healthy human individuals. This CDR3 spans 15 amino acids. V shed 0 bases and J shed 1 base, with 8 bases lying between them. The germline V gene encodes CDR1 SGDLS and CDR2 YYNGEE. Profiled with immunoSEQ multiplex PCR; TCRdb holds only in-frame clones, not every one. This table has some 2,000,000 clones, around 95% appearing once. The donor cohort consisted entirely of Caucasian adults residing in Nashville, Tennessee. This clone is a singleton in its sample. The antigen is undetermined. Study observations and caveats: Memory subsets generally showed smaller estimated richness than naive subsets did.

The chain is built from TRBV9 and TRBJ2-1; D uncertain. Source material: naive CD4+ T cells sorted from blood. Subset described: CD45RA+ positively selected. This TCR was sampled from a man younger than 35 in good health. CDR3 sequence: CASSVDSGSYNEQFF. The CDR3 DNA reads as TGTGCCAGCAGCGTAGATAGTGGATCCTACAATGAGCAGTTCTTC.